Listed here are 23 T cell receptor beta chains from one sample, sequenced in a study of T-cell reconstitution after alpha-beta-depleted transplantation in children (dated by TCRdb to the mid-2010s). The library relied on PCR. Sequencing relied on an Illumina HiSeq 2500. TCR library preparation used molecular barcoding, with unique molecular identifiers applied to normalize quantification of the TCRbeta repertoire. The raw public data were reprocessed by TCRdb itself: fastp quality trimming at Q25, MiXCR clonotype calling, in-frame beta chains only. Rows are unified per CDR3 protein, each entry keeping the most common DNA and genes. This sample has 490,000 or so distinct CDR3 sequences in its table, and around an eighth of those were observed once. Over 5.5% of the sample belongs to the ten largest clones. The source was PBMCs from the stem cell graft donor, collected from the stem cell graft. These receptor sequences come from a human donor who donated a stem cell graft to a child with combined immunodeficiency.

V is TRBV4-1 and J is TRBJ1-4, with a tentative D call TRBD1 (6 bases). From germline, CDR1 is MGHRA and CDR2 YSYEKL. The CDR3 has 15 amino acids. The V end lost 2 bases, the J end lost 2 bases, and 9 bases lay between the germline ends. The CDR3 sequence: CASSQLTGTNEKLFF. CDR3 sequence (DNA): TGCGCCAGCAGCCAATTAACAGGGACTAATGAAAAACTGTTTTTT.

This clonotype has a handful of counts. CDR3 amino acids: CASTHGGTEAFF. DNA for the CDR3: TGTGCCAGCACCCACGGGGGGACTGAAGCTTTCTTT. J is TRBJ1-1 and V is TRBV7-9; a weak D match, TRBD1 (5 bases). Germline V gene sequence: CDR1 SEHNR, CDR2 FQNEAQ (reference sequence). V dropped 7 bases and J dropped 5 bases, with 11 bases sitting between them. The CDR3 extends over 12 amino acids.

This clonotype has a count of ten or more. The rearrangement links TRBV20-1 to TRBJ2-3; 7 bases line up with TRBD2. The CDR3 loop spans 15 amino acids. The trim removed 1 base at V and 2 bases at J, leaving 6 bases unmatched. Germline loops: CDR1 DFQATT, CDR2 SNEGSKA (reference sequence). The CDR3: CSARVLAGSTDTQYF. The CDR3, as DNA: TGCAGTGCTAGAGTTTTAGCGGGCTCCACAGATACGCAGTATTTT.

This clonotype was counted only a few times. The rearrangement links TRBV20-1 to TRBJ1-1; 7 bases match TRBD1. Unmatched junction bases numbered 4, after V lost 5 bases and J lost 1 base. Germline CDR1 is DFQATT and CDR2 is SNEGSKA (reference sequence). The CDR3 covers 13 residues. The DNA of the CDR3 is TGCAGTGCTCAATGGACAGGGAACACTGAAGCTTTCTTT. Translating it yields CSAQWTGNTEAFF.

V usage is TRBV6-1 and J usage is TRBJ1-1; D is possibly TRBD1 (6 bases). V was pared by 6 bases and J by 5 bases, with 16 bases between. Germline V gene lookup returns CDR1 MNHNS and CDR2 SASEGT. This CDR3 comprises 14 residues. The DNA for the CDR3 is TGTGCCAGCAGCCCTCTGGGGGCGGATACTGAAGCTTTCTTT. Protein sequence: CASSPLGADTEAFF.

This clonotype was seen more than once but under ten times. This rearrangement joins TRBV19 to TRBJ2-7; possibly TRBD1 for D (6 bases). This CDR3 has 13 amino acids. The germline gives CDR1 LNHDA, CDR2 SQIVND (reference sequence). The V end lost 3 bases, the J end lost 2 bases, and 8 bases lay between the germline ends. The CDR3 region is CASSMNRAYEQYF. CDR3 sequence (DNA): TGTGCCAGTAGTATGAACAGGGCCTACGAGCAGTACTTC. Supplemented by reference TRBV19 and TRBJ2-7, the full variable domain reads DGGITQSPKYLFRKEGQNVTLSCEQNLNHDAMYWYRQDPGQGLRLIYYSQIVNDFQKGDIAEGYSVSREKKESFPLTVTSAQKNPTAFYLCASSMNRAYEQYFGPGTRLTVT.

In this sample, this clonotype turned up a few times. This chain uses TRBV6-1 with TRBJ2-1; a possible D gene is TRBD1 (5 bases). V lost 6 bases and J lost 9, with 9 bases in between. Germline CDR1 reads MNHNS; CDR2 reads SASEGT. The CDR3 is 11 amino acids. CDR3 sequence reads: CASRTDVEQFF. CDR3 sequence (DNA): TGTGCCAGCAGGACAGACGTTGAGCAGTTCTTC.

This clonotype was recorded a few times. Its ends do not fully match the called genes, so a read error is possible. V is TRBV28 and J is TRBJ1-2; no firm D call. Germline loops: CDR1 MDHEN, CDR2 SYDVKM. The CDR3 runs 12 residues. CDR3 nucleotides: TGTGCCAGCACGGCAGAGCCTTATGGCTGCACCTTC. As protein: CASTAEPYGCTF.

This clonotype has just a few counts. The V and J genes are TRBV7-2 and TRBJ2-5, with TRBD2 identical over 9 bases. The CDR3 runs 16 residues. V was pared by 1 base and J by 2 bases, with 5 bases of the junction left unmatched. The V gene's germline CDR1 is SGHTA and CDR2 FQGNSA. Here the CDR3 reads CASSLESGRKQETQYF. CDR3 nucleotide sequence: TGTGCCAGCAGCTTAGAAAGCGGGAGGAAACAAGAGACCCAGTACTTC.

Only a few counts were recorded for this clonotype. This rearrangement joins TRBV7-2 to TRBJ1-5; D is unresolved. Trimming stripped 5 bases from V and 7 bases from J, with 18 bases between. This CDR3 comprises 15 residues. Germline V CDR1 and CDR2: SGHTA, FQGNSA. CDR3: CASSIRSGEFQPQHF. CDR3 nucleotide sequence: TGTGCCAGCAGCATCCGTAGTGGAGAGTTCCAGCCCCAGCATTTT.

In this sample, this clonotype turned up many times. CDR3: CASSHRDKNEQFF. CDR3 coding DNA: TGCGCCAGCAGCCACCGGGACAAAAATGAGCAGTTCTTC. The chain recombines TRBV5-1 with TRBJ2-1; maybe TRBD1 (6 bases). The CDR3 is 13 amino acids. Trimming took off 4 bases at V and 7 bases at J, with 12 bases between the two ends. Germline V gives CDR1 SGHRS, CDR2 YFSETQ. The variable domain in full, completed from reference TRBV5-1 and TRBJ2-1, reads KAGVTQTPRYLIKTRGQQVTLSCSPISGHRSVSWYQQTPGQGLQFLFEYFSETQRNKGNFPGRFSGRQFSNSRSEMNVSTLELGDSALYLCASSHRDKNEQFFGPGTRLTVL.

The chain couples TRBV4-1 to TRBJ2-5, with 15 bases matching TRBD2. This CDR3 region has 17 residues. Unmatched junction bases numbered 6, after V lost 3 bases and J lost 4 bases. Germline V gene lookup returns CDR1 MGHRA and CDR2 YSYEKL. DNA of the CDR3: TGCGCCAGCAGCCACGATCGGACTAGCGGGGGGGGAGAGACCCAGTACTTC. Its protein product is CASSHDRTSGGGETQYF.

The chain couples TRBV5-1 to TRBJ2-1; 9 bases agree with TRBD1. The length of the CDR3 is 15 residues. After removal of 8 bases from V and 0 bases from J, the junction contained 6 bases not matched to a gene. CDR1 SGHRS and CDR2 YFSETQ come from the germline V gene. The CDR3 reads CASLPGQGSYNEQFF. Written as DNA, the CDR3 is TGCGCCAGTTTACCGGGACAGGGCTCCTACAATGAGCAGTTCTTC.

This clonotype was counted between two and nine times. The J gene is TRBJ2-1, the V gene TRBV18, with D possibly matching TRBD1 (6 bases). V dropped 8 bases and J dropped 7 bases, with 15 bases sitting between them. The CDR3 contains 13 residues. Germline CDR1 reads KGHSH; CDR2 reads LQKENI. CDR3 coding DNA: TGTGCCAGCGCCTCGGGACATACAAATGAGCAGTTCTTC. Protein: CASASGHTNEQFF.

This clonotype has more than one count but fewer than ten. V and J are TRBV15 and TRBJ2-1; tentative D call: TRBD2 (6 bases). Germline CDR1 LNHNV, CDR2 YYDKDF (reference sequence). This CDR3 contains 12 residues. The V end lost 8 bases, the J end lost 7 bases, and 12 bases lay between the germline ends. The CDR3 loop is CATSTSGNEQFF. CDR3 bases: TGTGCCACCTCGACTAGTGGAAATGAGCAGTTCTTC.

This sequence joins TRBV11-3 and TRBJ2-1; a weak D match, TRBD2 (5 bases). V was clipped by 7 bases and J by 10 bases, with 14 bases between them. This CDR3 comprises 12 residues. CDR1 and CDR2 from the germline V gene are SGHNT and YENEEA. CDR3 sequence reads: CASISRVGEQFF. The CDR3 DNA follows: TGTGCCAGCATCTCGAGGGTTGGGGAGCAGTTCTTC.

The CDR3 region is CASAGRTEAFF. The CDR3 DNA follows: TGCGCCAGCGCTGGGAGGACTGAAGCTTTCTTT. The rearrangement uses TRBV5-1 and TRBJ1-1; D is unclear. Germline V gives CDR1 SGHRS, CDR2 YFSETQ. The V end lost 7 bases, the J end lost 5 bases, and 9 bases lay between the germline ends. The CDR3 runs to 11 residues. The full variable domain, rest sourced from reference TRBV5-1 and TRBJ1-1, is KAGVTQTPRYLIKTRGQQVTLSCSPISGHRSVSWYQQTPGQGLQFLFEYFSETQRNKGNFPGRFSGRQFSNSRSEMNVSTLELGDSALYLCASAGRTEAFFGQGTRLTVV.

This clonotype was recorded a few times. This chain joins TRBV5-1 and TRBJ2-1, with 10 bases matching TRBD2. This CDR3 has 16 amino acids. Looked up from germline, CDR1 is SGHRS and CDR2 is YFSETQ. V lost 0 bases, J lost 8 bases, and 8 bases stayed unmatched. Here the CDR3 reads CASSLEVAGGLDEQFF. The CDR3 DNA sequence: TGCGCCAGCAGCTTGGAAGTAGCGGGGGGTTTGGATGAGCAGTTCTTC.

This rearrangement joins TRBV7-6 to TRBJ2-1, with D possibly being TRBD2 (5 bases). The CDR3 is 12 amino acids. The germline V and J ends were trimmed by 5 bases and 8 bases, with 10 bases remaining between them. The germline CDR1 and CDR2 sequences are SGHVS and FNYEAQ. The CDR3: CASSRPGDEQFF. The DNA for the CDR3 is TGTGCCAGCAGCCGCCCCGGGGATGAGCAGTTCTTC.

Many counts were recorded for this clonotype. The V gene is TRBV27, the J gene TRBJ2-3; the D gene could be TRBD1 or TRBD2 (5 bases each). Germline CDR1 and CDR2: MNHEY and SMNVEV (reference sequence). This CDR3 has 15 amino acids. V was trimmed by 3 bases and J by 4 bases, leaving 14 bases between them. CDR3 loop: CASSFGWRGADTQYF. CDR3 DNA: TGTGCCAGCAGTTTTGGTTGGCGAGGGGCAGATACGCAGTATTTT.

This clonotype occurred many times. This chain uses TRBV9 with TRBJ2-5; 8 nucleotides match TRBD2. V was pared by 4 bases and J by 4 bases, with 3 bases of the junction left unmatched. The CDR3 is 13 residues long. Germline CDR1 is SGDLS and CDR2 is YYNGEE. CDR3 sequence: CASSQRELETQYF. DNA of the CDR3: TGTGCCAGCAGCCAGCGGGAGTTAGAGACCCAGTACTTC.

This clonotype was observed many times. The CDR3 nucleotides read TGTGCCAGCAGTACACGACAGGGGGTCGAGCAGTACTTC. Its translation is CASSTRQGVEQYF. The chain recombines TRBV28 with TRBJ2-7; 9 bases line up with TRBD1. Germline V gives CDR1 MDHEN, CDR2 SYDVKM. This CDR3 contains 13 residues. With 5 bases clipped from V and 6 bases from J, the junction kept 5 bases outside the gene matches.

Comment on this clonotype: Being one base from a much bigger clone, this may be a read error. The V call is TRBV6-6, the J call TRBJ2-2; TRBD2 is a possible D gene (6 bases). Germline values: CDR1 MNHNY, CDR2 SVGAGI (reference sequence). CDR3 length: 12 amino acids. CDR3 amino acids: CASSYNGGDLFF. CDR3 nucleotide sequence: TGTGCCAGCAGTTACAATGGCGGGGATCTGTTTTTT.